This T cell receptor beta chain is from a study of PD-1 blockade in classical Hodgkin lymphoma. Trimming took 11 bases from V and 0 from J, leaving 8 bases between them. Germline V lookup: CDR1 MNHEY, CDR2 SVGAGI. The CDR3 runs to 12 residues. Sequenced by immunoSEQ multiplex PCR; TCRdb stores in-frame clones only, minus some. The sample holds 50,000 to 75,000 clones; around 87% are singletons and the top ten take approximately 16%. General study results and limits: Complete responders had baseline diversity similar to newly diagnosed patients.

The count of this clone is one. Its target is unknown. Brentuximab vedotin exposure varied, and every patient relapsed after autologous stem cell transplantation. The V gene is TRBV6-5, the J gene TRBJ1-5; D is uncertain. The TCR comes from a human donor with classical Hodgkin lymphoma. The sample here was peripheral blood mononuclear cells (PBMCs), taken at baseline. The CDR3 DNA sequence: TGTGCCCCCACGGGTAGCAATCAGCCCCAGCATTTT. It is translated as CAPTGSNQPQHF.